The rows below give T cell receptor beta chains drawn from one sample of a study of CD8+ T cells in alopecia areata. TCRdb's copy holds only in-frame clones and misses some; the assay was immunoSEQ multiplex PCR. The sample lists about 200,000 clones, 50% to 70% occurring once. Specimen: CD4+ T cells sorted from blood, collected at week 0. These receptors came from a human donor with alopecia areata. CDR3s include the opening cysteine and the closing phenylalanine or tryptophan. D genes are given only for firm matches. Some rows have no size entry. The others give once, few or many, or a class for an expanded clone.

TRBV5-4	-	TRBJ2-5	-	CASSLKQETQYF	TGTGCCAGCAGCTTAAAACAAGAGACCCAGTACTTC
TRBV7-7	-	TRBJ1-5	-	CASSFQGVNQPQHF	TGTGCTAGCAGCTTCCAGGGAGTCAATCAGCCCCAGCATTTT
TRBV6-1	-	TRBJ2-7	few	CASSEVARRVSYEQYF	TGTGCCAGCAGTGAAGTCGCCCGTCGGGTATCCTACGAGCAGTACTTC
TRBV5-1	TRBD2	TRBJ2-7	-	CASSRWTSGTSYEQYF	TGCGCCAGCAGCCGCTGGACTAGCGGGACTTCCTACGAGCAGTACTTC
TRBV23-1	-	TRBJ2-7	few	CASSLLPAGEQYF	TGCGCCAGCAGTCTCCTCCCCGCTGGCGAGCAGTACTTC
TRBV9	TRBD1	TRBJ1-2	-	CASSATTGGTGYTF	TGTGCCAGCAGCGCAACTACAGGGGGGACTGGCTACACCTTC
TRBV11-2	-	TRBJ2-4	-	CASSNAGVGDIQYF	TGTGCCAGCAGTAACGCAGGGGTTGGAGACATTCAGTACTTC
TRBV28	-	TRBJ2-3	few	CASSLGGEADTQYF	TGTGCCAGCAGTTTAGGAGGAGAGGCAGATACGCAGTATTTT
TRBV30	-	TRBJ2-3	-	CAWSRDGGEHDTQYF	TGTGCCTGGAGTAGGGACGGGGGAGAACATGATACGCAGTATTTT
TRBV7-9	-	TRBJ2-1	-	CASSLGTGAFNEQFF	TGTGCCAGCAGCCTAGGAACTGGGGCATTCAATGAGCAGTTCTTC
TRBV6-5	TRBD1	TRBJ2-7	-	CASSHRGNEQYF	TGTGCCAGCTCCCACAGGGGAAACGAGCAGTACTTC
TRBV7-3	TRBD2	TRBJ2-7	-	CASSSGLAGGEQYF	TGTGCCAGCAGCTCGGGACTAGCGGGAGGCGAGCAGTACTTC
TRBV30	TRBD1	TRBJ1-1	once	CAGKDRATEAFF	TGTGCCGGCAAGGACAGGGCCACTGAAGCTTTCTTT
TRBV29-1	-	TRBJ1-1	-	CSVLAYTEAFF	TGCAGCGTTTTGGCTTACACTGAAGCTTTCTTT
TRBV7-2	-	TRBJ2-1	-	CASSLSGSLRNEQFF	TGTGCCAGCAGCCTCTCCGGGAGCCTGCGGAATGAGCAGTTCTTC
TRBV5-1	TRBD2	TRBJ2-1	-	CASSRLAESYNEQFF	TGCGCCAGCAGCCGGCTAGCGGAATCCTACAATGAGCAGTTCTTC
TRBV18	TRBD2	TRBJ2-3	-	CASSPTGGLGDTQYF	TGTGCCAGCTCACCGACGGGGGGGCTGGGAGATACGCAGTATTTT
TRBV5-1	-	TRBJ1-6	-	CASSSRTDRDSPLHF	TGCGCCAGCAGCTCGAGGACAGATAGGGATTCACCCCTCCACTTT
TRBV19	-	TRBJ2-7	-	CASSASSYEQYF	TGTGCCAGTAGTGCCTCATCCTACGAGCAGTACTTC
TRBV25-1	TRBD1	TRBJ1-6	-	CASTPDRGDGNSPLHF	TGTGCCAGCACCCCGGACAGGGGCGACGGTAATTCACCCCTCCACTTT
TRBV30	-	TRBJ2-5	many	CAWSRKETQYF	TGTGCCTGGAGCAGGAAAGAGACCCAGTACTTC
TRBV5-1	TRBD1	TRBJ1-6	-	CASSVTGDNSPLHF	TGCGCCAGCAGCGTAACAGGGGATAATTCACCCCTCCACTTT
TRBV7-2	-	TRBJ2-7	-	CASSRDYYEQYF	TGTGCCAGCAGCCGGGATTACTACGAGCAGTACTTC
TRBV7-3	TRBD1	TRBJ2-1	-	CASSLGGTGTRNEQFF	TGTGCCAGCAGCTTAGGCGGGACAGGGACGAGGAATGAGCAGTTCTTC